The clone carrying this T cell receptor beta chain was counted between two and nine times. Every TCR cDNA molecule bore its own unique molecular identifier. TCRdb used MiXCR to reprocess the 5' RACE reads, holding one entry per CDR3 protein. Altogether 82,000 or so distinct CDR3 sequences are present, roughly 12% being singletons, with the ten largest covering approximately 4.6%. The CDR3 extends over 14 amino acids. Per germline, CDR1 KGHSH and CDR2 LQKENI. With 2 bases removed from V and 5 bases from J, the gap between germline ends came to 7 bases. Documented time point: sample taken at primary tumor resection. The study sequenced unsorted whole RNA from tumor, nontumor lung or frozen PBMC. There were 70 to 80 donors, all of them untreated patients with early-stage non-small cell lung cancer. These data belong to a study of spatial heterogeneity in lung cancer. Study context: Each time, sequencing found more beta-chain sequences than alpha-chain sequences.

The chain employs TRBV18 and TRBJ1-6; D gene uncertain. This receptor was taken from a male donor with early-stage non-small cell lung cancer. The material was PBMCs, obtained at surgery. The CDR3 DNA is TGTGCCAGCTCACCATTACAAGATAATTCACCCCTCCACTTT. Translated: CASSPLQDNSPLHF.